The 25 T cell receptor beta chains below were found in one sample sequenced in a study of blood T cell repertoires in COVID-19 (dated by TCRdb to the early 2020s). Library creation used the immunoSEQ multiplex PCR assay. TCRdb retrieved this table from immuneACCESS and kept in-frame rearrangements only. Not all clones are present; in checked studies, unresolved V genes account for under half, and no reason is known for the remainder. The sample includes under 350,000 clones, with 85% to 90% observed a single time. The top ten clones comprise roughly 1.8% of the sample. The sample consisted of PBMCs or T cells enriched from blood (not recorded which). The source is a woman aged 60-75 years who had recovered from COVID-19.

The rearrangement joins TRBV3-1 (or the pseudogene TRBV3-2) to TRBJ1-5; D remains unclear. The CDR3 length is 13 residues. Germline V lookup: CDR1 LGHDT, CDR2 YNNKEL (reference sequence). V lost 4 bases and J 7 bases, leaving 11 bases between the germline ends. The CDR3 DNA is TGTGCCAGCAGCCTTACAGATGGACAGCCCCAGCATTTT. Translation: CASSLTDGQPQHF.

The genes are TRBV4-2 and TRBJ2-1, with 9 bases matching TRBD2. The CDR3 has 13 amino acids. Germline values: CDR1 LGHNA, CDR2 YNFKEQ. V trimming: 3 bases; J trimming: 15 bases; junction bases outside the gene matches: 9. The CDR3 region is CASSQDGSGGLFF. As DNA, the CDR3 is TGTGCCAGCAGCCAGGATGGAAGCGGGGGGCTGTTCTTC.

The chain employs TRBV28 and TRBJ1-2; no firm D call. Trimming took 5 bases from V and 8 from J, leaving 9 bases between them. Per germline, CDR1 MDHEN and CDR2 SYDVKM. The CDR3 has 11 residues. CDR3 sequence: CASSDSSGYTF. The CDR3 bases are TGTGCCAGCAGTGACTCCAGCGGCTACACCTTC.

This sequence joins TRBV29-1 and TRBJ1-1; D perhaps matches TRBD1 (6 bases). The CDR3 length is 16 residues. Between the trimmed V and J ends, which lost 3 bases and 2 bases, there was a span of 19 bases. CDR1 SQVTM and CDR2 ANQGSEA come from the germline V gene. DNA of the CDR3: TGCAGCGTTGATTTCTATACGTGGACAGAAAACACTGAAGCTTTCTTT. Translated: CSVDFYTWTENTEAFF.

The chain is built from TRBV9 and TRBJ2-7; D call uncertain. The CDR3 length is 14 residues. The germline gives CDR1 SGDLS, CDR2 YYNGEE. Trimming took 2 bases from V and 1 from J, leaving 10 bases between them. CDR3 loop: CASSVTGQSYEQYF. DNA for the CDR3: TGTGCCAGCAGCGTGACGGGTCAGTCCTACGAGCAGTACTTC.

This clone occurred once. Distinct nucleotide sequences in the sample also encode this CDR3. The gene calls are TRBV6-5 and TRBJ2-7; D may be TRBD2 (6 bases). Trimming left V 6 bases short and J 3 bases short, with 12 bases between. Germline CDR1 and CDR2: MNHEY and SVGAGI. The CDR3 is 13 amino acids. CDR3 sequence: CASRRQGGYEQYF. CDR3 nucleotides: TGTGCCAGCAGGCGTCAGGGAGGCTACGAGCAGTACTTC.

This sequence joins TRBV6-6 and TRBJ1-2; 8 bases align to TRBD1. This CDR3 has 14 residues. Germline CDR1 is MNHNY and CDR2 is SVGAGI (reference sequence). Trimming took 5 bases from V and 3 from J; bases not matched to a gene: 5. The chain's CDR3 is CASSQQGEYYGYTF. The CDR3 DNA reads TGTGCCAGCAGTCAACAGGGGGAATACTATGGCTACACCTTC.

The V gene is TRBV5-1, the J gene TRBJ2-5; TRBD2 is a possible D gene (7 bases). CDR1 and CDR2 from the germline V gene are SGHRS and YFSETQ. V shed 0 bases and J shed 2 bases, with 11 bases lying between them. The CDR3 runs to 15 residues. As DNA, the CDR3 is TGCGCCAGCAGCTTGGAGGCGGGGGCTCAAGAGACCCAGTACTTC. It translates to CASSLEAGAQETQYF.

This chain links TRBV18 with TRBJ1-2; D remains ambiguous. Trimming stripped 3 bases from V and 2 bases from J, with 25 bases between. Germline V gene sequence: CDR1 KGHSH, CDR2 LQKENI. This CDR3 has 19 amino acids. The CDR3, as DNA: TGTGCCAGCTCACCGACCCCGGTACCGAGACGTGGGAGGAACTATGGCTACACCTTC. Translating gives CASSPTPVPRRGRNYGYTF.

The V call is TRBV11-2, the J call TRBJ1-2; D is ambiguous. CDR1 SGHAT and CDR2 FQNNGV come from the germline V gene. The CDR3 has 14 residues. V was clipped by 6 bases and J by 4 bases, with 15 bases between them. CDR3 sequence reads: CASSRQESVYGYTF. The CDR3 bases are TGTGCCAGCAGTCGTCAGGAATCGGTCTATGGCTACACCTTC.

This clone was counted once. The CDR3 spells CASSLGTGNTEAFF. The CDR3, as DNA: TGCGCCAGCAGCCTAGGGACAGGGAACACTGAAGCTTTCTTT. V usage is TRBV5-1 and J usage is TRBJ1-1; 8 bases are a match to TRBD1. V shed 4 bases and J 1 base; nucleotides not matched to a gene: 3. The CDR3 sequence is 14 residues long. Germline CDR1 SGHRS, CDR2 YFSETQ.

The rearrangement links TRBV7-9 to TRBJ2-1, with TRBD2 as a possible D gene (6 bases). Between the trimmed V and J ends, which lost 5 bases and 9 bases, there was a span of 17 bases. Germline V gene sequence: CDR1 SEHNR, CDR2 FQNEAQ (reference sequence). The length of the CDR3 is 14 residues. The CDR3 loop reads CASSPKRLVPEQFF. DNA of the CDR3: TGTGCCAGCAGCCCAAAAAGACTAGTTCCTGAGCAGTTCTTC.

This sequence joins TRBV7-2 and TRBJ2-7; 10 nucleotides match TRBD2. Germline CDR1 SGHTA, CDR2 FQGNSA. Losses at the gene ends were 8 bases for V and 2 bases for J; bases not matched to a gene: 6. The CDR3 contains 14 residues. CDR3 in amino acids: CASGKAGGTYEQYF. The CDR3 region has the DNA TGTGCCAGCGGCAAAGCGGGAGGGACCTACGAGCAGTACTTC.

The rearrangement joins TRBV7-6 to TRBJ2-7; D might be TRBD2 (6 bases). Trimming shortened V by 4 bases and J by 0 bases, and 13 bases separated the two germline ends. CDR1 is SGHVS and CDR2 is FNYEAQ in the germline V gene. This CDR3 comprises 15 residues. Here the CDR3 reads CASSSWEADSYEQYF. The CDR3 nucleotides read TGTGCCAGCAGCTCATGGGAGGCGGACTCCTACGAGCAGTACTTC. Using reference TRBV7-6 and TRBJ2-7 for the parts outside the CDR3, the full variable domain is GAGVSQSPRYKVTKRGQDVALRCDPISGHVSLYWYRQALGQGPEFLTYFNYEAQQDKSGLPNDRFSAERPEGSISTLTIQRTEQRDSAMYRCASSSWEADSYEQYFGPGTRLTVT.

This rearrangement joins TRBV11-3 to TRBJ1-2; no definite D call. In germline, CDR1 is SGHNT, CDR2 YENEEA. This CDR3 contains 12 residues. V lost 4 bases, J lost 5 bases, and 8 bases lay in between. This CDR3 is CASSSTRYGYTF. In nucleotides, the CDR3 is TGTGCCAGCAGCTCTACGAGGTATGGCTACACCTTC. Complete variable domain (other parts from reference TRBV11-3 and TRBJ1-2): EAGVVQSPRYKIIEKKQPVAFWCNPISGHNTLYWYLQNLGQGPELLIRYENEEAVDDSQLPKDRFSAERLKGVDSTLKIQPAELGDSAVYLCASSSTRYGYTFGSGTRLTVV.

The V gene is TRBV25-1, the J gene TRBJ1-1, with D tentatively TRBD1 (5 bases). Germline CDR1 and CDR2: MGHDK and SYGVNS. The CDR3 extends over 13 amino acids. Between the trimmed V and J ends, which lost 8 bases and 5 bases, there was a span of 15 bases. CDR3: CASAGTQGTEAFF. In DNA, the CDR3 is TGTGCCAGCGCGGGGACGCAAGGTACTGAAGCTTTCTTT.

The V gene is TRBV7-6, the J gene TRBJ2-5; unclear D gene. Trimming shortened V by 5 bases and J by 5 bases, and 9 bases separated the two germline ends. Germline assignment: CDR1 SGHVS and CDR2 FNYEAQ. CDR3 size: 12 residues. CDR3 nucleotide sequence: TGTGCCAGCAGCCCGCCTGAGGAGACCCAGTACTTC. It translates to CASSPPEETQYF.

The chain combines TRBV10-2 with TRBJ2-1; no clear D. The CDR3 extends over 14 amino acids. V dropped 2 bases and J dropped 3 bases, with 8 bases sitting between them. The V gene's germline CDR1 is WSHSY and CDR2 SAAADI. The CDR3: CASSEPLDYNEQFF. For the CDR3, the DNA is TGCGCCAGCAGTGAGCCCCTAGACTACAATGAGCAGTTCTTC.

The gene calls are TRBV19 and TRBJ1-5, with 10 bases aligning to TRBD1. This CDR3 spans 14 amino acids. V shed 6 bases and J 5 bases; nucleotides not matched to a gene: 4. Germline V gives CDR1 LNHDA, CDR2 SQIVND (reference sequence). CDR3 region: CASSLTGGYQPQHF. The CDR3 bases are TGTGCCAGTAGCCTGACAGGGGGCTATCAGCCCCAGCATTTT.

J is TRBJ2-5 and V is TRBV14; 7 bases are shared with TRBD2. This CDR3 is 15 amino acids long. Germline V CDR1 and CDR2: SGHDN, FVKESK. V gave up 1 base and J gave up 2 bases; unmatched junction bases: 4. The CDR3: CASSQVSGLQETQYF. The DNA of the CDR3 is TGTGCCAGCAGCCAAGTTAGCGGGCTACAAGAGACCCAGTACTTC.

The chain employs TRBV27 and TRBJ1-2; the match to TRBD1 covers 8 bases. There are 14 residues in the CDR3. Losses at the gene ends were 2 bases for V and 3 bases for J; bases not matched to a gene: 2. CDR1 MNHEY and CDR2 SMNVEV come from the germline V gene (reference sequence). DNA for the CDR3: TGTGCCAGCAGTTTAAGACAGGGGTACTATGGCTACACCTTC. The encoded protein is CASSLRQGYYGYTF.

The chain carries TRBV19 and TRBJ1-3; D is possibly TRBD1 (5 bases). Trimming cost V 3 bases and J 3 bases, with 15 bases left between them. This CDR3 region has 16 residues. From germline, CDR1 is LNHDA and CDR2 SQIVND (reference sequence). Here the CDR3 DNA reads TGTGCCAGTAGTATGTCCCCAGTCGGGGGTGGAAACACCATATATTTT. This translates into CASSMSPVGGGNTIYF.

This clone turned up a few times. This chain links TRBV2 with TRBJ1-2; TRBD1 aligns across 8 bases. Germline V lookup: CDR1 SNHLY, CDR2 FYNNEI. There are 15 residues in the CDR3. The ends lost 8 bases at V and 6 bases at J; junction bases unmatched: 14. This chain's CDR3 is CASSAARTGFDGYTF. DNA for the CDR3: TGTGCCAGCTCCGCCGCACGGACAGGGTTTGATGGCTACACCTTC.

The chain carries TRBV3-1 (or the pseudogene TRBV3-2) and TRBJ2-1; 8 bases line up with TRBD2. Germline CDR1 LGHDT, CDR2 YNNKEL (reference sequence). Trimming removed 5 bases from V and 10 bases from J; junction bases left unmatched: 10. The CDR3 covers 14 residues. The CDR3 DNA is TGTGCCAGCAGCAATCTAGGACTAGCATTAGAGCAGTTCTTC. Amino acids: CASSNLGLALEQFF.

The chain combines TRBV6-5 with TRBJ2-7; 7 nucleotides align to TRBD1. Germline V gene data show CDR1 as MNHEY and CDR2 as SVGAGI. The CDR3 covers 13 residues. Trimming took 5 bases from V and 2 from J; bases not matched to a gene: 3. The CDR3 DNA reads TGTGCCAGCAGTCAGGGGGAAACCTACGAGCAGTACTTC. This codes for CASSQGETYEQYF.